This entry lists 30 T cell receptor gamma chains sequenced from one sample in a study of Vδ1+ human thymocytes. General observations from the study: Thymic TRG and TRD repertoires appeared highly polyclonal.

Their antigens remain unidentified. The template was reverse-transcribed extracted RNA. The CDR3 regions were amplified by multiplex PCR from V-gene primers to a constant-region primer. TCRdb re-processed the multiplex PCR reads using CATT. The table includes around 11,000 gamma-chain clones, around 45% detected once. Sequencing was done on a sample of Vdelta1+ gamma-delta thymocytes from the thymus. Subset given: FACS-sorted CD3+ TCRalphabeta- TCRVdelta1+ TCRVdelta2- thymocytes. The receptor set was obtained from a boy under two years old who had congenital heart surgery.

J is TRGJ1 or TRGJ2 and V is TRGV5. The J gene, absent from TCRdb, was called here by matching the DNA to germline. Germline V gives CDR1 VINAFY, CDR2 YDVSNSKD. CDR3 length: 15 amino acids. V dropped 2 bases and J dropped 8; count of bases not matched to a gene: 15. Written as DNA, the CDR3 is TGTGCCACCTGGGACACGGCGGGACCGACCAATAAGAAACTCTTT. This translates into CATWDTAGPTNKKLF.

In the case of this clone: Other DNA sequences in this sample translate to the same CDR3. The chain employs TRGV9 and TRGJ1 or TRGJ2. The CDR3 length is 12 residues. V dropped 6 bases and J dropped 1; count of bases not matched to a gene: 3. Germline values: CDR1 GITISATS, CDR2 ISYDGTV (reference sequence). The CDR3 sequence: CALWRNYYKKLF. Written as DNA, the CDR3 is TGTGCCTTGTGGAGAAATTATTATAAGAAACTCTTT.

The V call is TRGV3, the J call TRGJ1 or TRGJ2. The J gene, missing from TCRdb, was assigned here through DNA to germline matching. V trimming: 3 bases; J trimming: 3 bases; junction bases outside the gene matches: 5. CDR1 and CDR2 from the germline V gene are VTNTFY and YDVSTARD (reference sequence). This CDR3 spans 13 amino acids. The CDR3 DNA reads TGTGCCACCTGGGACGGCGGTTATTATAAGAAACTCTTT. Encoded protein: CATWDGGYYKKLF.

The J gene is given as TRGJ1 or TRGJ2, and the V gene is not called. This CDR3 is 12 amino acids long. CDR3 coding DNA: TGTGCCACCTGGGATATGCATTATAAGAAACTCTTT. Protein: CATWDMHYKKLF.

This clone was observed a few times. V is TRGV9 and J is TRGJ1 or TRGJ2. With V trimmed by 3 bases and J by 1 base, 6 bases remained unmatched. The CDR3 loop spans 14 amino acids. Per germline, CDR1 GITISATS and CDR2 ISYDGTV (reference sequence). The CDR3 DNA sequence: TGTGCCTTGTGGGAGTGTCTTAATTATTATAAGAAACTCTTT. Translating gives CALWECLNYYKKLF.

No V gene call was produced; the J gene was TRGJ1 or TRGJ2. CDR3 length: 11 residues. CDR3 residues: CATLKGDKKLF. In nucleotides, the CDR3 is TGTGCCACCTTAAAGGGGGATAAGAAACTCTTT.

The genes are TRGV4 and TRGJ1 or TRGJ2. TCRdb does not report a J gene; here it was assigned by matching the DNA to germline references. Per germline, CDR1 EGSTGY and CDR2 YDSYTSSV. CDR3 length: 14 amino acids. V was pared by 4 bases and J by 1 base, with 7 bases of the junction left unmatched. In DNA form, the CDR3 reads TGTGCCACCTGGGACAGCCTAAATTATTATAAGAAACTCTTT. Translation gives CATWDSLNYYKKLF.

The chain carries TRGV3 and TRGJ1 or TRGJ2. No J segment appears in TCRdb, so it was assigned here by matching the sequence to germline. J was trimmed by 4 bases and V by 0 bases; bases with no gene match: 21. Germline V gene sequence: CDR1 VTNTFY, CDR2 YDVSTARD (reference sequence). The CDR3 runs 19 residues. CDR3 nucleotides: TGTGCCACCTGGGACAGGCGGTGGCCCGCAACCGCCCCCTATTATAAGAAACTCTTT. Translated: CATWDRRWPATAPYYKKLF.

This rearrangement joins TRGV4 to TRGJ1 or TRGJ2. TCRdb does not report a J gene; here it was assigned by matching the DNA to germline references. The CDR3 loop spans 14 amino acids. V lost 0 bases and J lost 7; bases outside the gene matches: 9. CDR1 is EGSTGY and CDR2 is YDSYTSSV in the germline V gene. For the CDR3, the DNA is TGTGCCACCTGGGATGGGCCGGAGAGCTATAAGAAACTCTTT. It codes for CATWDGPESYKKLF.

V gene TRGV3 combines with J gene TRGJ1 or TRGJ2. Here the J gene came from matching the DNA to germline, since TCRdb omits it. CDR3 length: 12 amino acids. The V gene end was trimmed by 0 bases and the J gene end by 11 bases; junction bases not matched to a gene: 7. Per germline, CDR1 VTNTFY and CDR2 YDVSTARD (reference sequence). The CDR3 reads CATWDRLTEKLF. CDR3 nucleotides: TGTGCCACCTGGGACAGGCTTACAGAGAAACTCTTT.

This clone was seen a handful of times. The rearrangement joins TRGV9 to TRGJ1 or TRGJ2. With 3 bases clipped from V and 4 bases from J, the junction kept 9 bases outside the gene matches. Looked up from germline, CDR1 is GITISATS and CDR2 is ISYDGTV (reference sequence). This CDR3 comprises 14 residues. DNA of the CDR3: TGTGCCTTGTGGGAGCGGGCCCCGTATTATAAGAAACTCTTT. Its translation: CALWERAPYYKKLF.

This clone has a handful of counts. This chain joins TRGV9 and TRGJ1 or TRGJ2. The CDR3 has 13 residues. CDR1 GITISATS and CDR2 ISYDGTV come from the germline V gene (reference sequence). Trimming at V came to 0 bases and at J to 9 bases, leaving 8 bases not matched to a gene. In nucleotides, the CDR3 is TGTGCCTTGTGGGAGGTGGTATTCCCTAAGAAACTCTTT. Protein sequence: CALWEVVFPKKLF.

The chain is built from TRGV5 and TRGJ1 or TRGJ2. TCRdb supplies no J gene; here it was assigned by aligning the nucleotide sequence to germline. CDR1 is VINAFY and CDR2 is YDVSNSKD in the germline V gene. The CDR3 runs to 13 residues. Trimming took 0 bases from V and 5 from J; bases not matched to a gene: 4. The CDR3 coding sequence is TGTGCCACCTGGGACAGGCATAATTATAAGAAACTCTTT. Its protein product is CATWDRHNYKKLF.

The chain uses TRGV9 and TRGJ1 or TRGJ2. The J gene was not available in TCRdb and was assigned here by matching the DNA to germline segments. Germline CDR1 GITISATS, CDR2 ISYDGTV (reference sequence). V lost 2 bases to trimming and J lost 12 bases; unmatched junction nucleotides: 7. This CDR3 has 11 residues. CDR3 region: CALWEAGRKLF. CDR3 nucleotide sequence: TGTGCCTTGTGGGAGGCGGGGCGGAAACTCTTT.

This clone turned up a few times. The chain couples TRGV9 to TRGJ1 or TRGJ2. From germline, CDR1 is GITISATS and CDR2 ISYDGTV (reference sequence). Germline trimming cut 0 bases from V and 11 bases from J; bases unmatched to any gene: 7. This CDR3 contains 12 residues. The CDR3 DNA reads TGTGCCTTGTGGGAGGTGTCAACGGAGAAACTCTTT. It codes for CALWEVSTEKLF.

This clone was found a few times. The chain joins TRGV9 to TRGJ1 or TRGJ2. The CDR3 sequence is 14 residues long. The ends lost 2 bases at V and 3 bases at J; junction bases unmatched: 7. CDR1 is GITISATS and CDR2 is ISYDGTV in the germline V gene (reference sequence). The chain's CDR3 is CALWEENPYYKKLF. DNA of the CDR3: TGTGCCTTGTGGGAGGAGAATCCTTATTATAAGAAACTCTTT.

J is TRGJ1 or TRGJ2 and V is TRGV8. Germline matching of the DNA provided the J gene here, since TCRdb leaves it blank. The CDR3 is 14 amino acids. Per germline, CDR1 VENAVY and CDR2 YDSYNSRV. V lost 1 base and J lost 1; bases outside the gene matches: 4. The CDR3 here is CATWDSVNYYKKLF. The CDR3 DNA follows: TGTGCCACCTGGGATAGCGTCAATTATTATAAGAAACTCTTT.

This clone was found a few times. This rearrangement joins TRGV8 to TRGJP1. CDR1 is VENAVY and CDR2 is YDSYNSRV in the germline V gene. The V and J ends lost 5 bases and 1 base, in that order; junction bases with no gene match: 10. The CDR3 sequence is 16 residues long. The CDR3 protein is CATWARGGTTGWFKIF. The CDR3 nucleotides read TGTGCCACCTGGGCTCGGGGGGGTACCACTGGTTGGTTCAAGATATTT.

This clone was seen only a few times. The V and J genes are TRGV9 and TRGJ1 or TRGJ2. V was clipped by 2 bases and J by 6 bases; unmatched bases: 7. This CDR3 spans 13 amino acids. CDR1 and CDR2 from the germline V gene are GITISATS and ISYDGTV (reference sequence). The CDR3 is CALWEGECYKKLF. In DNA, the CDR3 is TGTGCCTTGTGGGAGGGGGAATGTTATAAGAAACTCTTT.

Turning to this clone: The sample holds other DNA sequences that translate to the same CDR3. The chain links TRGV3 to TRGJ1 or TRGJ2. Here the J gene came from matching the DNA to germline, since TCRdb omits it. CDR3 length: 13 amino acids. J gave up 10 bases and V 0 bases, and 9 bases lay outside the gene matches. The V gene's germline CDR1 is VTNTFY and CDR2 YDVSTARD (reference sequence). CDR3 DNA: TGTGCCACCTGGGACAGGCCGAGTAAGAAGAAACTCTTT. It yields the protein CATWDRPSKKKLF.

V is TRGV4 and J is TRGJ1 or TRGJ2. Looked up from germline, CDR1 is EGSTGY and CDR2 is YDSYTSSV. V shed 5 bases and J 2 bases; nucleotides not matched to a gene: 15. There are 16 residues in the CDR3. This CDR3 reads CATWGGGMRDYYKKLF. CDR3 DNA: TGTGCCACCTGGGGTGGCGGGATGAGGGATTATTATAAGAAACTCTTT.

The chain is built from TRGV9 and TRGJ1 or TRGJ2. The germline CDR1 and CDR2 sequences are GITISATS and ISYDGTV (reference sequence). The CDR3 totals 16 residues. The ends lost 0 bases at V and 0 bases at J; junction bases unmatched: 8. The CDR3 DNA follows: TGTGCCTTGTGGGAGGTGAGACTATCGAATTATTATAAGAAACTCTTT. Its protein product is CALWEVRLSNYYKKLF.

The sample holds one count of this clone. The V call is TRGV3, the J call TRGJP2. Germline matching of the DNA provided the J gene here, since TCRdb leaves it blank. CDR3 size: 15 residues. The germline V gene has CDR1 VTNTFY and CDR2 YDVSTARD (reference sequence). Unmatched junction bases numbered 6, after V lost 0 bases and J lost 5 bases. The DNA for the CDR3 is TGTGCCACCTGGGACAGGCCTCAGAGTGATTGGATCAAGACGTTT. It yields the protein CATWDRPQSDWIKTF.

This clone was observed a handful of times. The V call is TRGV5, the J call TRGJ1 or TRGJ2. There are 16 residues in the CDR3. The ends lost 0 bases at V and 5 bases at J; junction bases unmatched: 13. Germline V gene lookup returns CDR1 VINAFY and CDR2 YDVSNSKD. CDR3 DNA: TGTGCCACCTGGGACAGGCCAGGGATCATTGATTATAAGAAACTCTTT. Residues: CATWDRPGIIDYKKLF.

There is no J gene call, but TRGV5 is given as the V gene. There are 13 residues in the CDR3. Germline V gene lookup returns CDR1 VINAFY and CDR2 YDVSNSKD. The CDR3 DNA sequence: TGTGCCACCTGGGACAGGCTCGACCCGGCCATACTCTTT. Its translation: CATWDRLDPAILF.

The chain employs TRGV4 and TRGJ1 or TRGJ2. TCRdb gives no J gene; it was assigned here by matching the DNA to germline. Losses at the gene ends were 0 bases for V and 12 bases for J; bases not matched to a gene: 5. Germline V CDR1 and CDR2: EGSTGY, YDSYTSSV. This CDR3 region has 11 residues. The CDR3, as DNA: TGTGCCACCTGGGATGGGCAGGGGAAACTCTTT. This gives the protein CATWDGQGKLF.

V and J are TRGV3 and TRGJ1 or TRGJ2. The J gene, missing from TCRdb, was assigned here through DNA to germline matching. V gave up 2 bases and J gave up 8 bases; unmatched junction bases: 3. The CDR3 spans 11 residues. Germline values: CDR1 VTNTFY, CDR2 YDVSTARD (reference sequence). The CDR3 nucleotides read TGTGCCACCTGGGACACCGATAAGAAACTCTTT. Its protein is CATWDTDKKLF.

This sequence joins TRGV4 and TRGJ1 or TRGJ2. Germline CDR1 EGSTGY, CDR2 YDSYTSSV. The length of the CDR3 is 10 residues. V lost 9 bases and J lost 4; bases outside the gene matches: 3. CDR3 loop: CATSYYKKLF. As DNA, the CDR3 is TGTGCCACCAGCTATTATAAGAAACTCTTT.

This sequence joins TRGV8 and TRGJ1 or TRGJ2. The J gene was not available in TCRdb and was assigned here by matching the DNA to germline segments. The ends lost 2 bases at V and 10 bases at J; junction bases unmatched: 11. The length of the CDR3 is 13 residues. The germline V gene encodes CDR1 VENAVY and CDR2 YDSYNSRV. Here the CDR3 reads CATWDISFIKKLF. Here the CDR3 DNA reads TGTGCCACCTGGGATATATCGTTTATAAAGAAACTCTTT.

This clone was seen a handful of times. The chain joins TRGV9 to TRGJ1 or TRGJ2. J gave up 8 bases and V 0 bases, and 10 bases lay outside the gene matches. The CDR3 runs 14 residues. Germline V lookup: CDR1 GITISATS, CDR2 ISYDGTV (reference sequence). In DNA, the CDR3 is TGTGCCTTGTGGGAGGTGCGACGAAGGAATAAGAAACTCTTT. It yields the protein CALWEVRRRNKKLF.